A single sample gave rise to the 20 T cell receptor beta chains below, sequenced in a study of response to subunit inactivated influenza vaccine. TCRdb re-analysed the RT-PCR reads in MiXCR, keeping a single row per CDR3 protein. The sample consists of hundreds of thousands of distinct CDR3 sequences, about 15% of them appearing once. The sample was CD4+ T cells sorted from PBMCs, taken around 25 months after vaccination. These receptors were obtained from a man in his fifties or sixties who received an inactivated influenza vaccine.

The V and J genes are TRBV12-3 or TRBV12-4 and TRBJ2-2, with D tentatively TRBD1 (5 bases). Trimming pared 5 bases from V and 8 bases from J, leaving 12 bases between. CDR3 length: 13 amino acids. CDR3 loop: CASSPLRGGELFF. The CDR3 DNA reads TGTGCCAGCAGTCCCCTTAGGGGTGGGGAGCTGTTTTTT.

The chain links TRBV11-2 to TRBJ2-1; D is unresolved. The germline V gene has CDR1 SGHAT and CDR2 FQNNGV. V was shortened by 5 bases and J by 13 bases, with 12 bases between the two germline ends. The CDR3 is 11 residues long. CDR3 protein: CASSMETRQFF. CDR3 sequence (DNA): TGTGCCAGCAGCATGGAGACGCGTCAGTTCTTC.

This clonotype showed up just once. The chain combines TRBV20-1 with TRBJ2-3; TRBD2 matches 12 bases. The J segment lost 3 bases and the V segment lost 6 bases, leaving 7 bases of the junction unmatched. The CDR3 spans 15 residues. Germline V gene lookup returns CDR1 DFQATT and CDR2 SNEGSKA (reference sequence). The chain's CDR3 is CSARKLAGGTDTQYF. The CDR3, as DNA: TGCAGTGCCCGGAAACTAGCGGGGGGAACAGATACGCAGTATTTT.

This clonotype has ten or more counts. V and J are TRBV5-1 and TRBJ2-3, with no clear D. The CDR3 length is 14 residues. V was cut by 4 bases and J by 3 bases, with 12 bases left in between. The V gene's germline CDR1 is SGHRS and CDR2 YFSETQ. The CDR3 DNA is TGCGCCAGCAGCCCCGCTGACCCTACAGATACGCAGTATTTT. Translating it yields CASSPADPTDTQYF. The entire variable domain, with the rest obtained from reference TRBV5-1 and TRBJ2-3, is as follows: KAGVTQTPRYLIKTRGQQVTLSCSPISGHRSVSWYQQTPGQGLQFLFEYFSETQRNKGNFPGRFSGRQFSNSRSEMNVSTLELGDSALYLCASSPADPTDTQYFGPGTRLTVL.

In its sample, this clonotype was seen once. This CDR3 is missing its conserved last phenylalanine or tryptophan, likely due to a read error. The chain recombines TRBV10-3 with TRBJ2-1; no clear D gene. The germline V gene has CDR1 ENHRY and CDR2 SYGVKD. CDR3 length equals 13 residues. The V end lost 4 bases, the J end lost 7 bases, and 11 bases lay between the germline ends. The CDR3 DNA reads TGTGCCATCAGTGGGGCAGTCCGGAATGAGCAGTTCTCC. Translation: CAISGAVRNEQFS.

The sample holds many counts of this clonotype. V usage is TRBV11-2 and J usage is TRBJ1-1; the D is unclear. Deletions cut 2 bases from V and 7 bases from J, with 8 bases between. From germline, CDR1 is SGHAT and CDR2 FQNNGV. This CDR3 comprises 12 residues. For the CDR3, the DNA is TGTGCCAGCAGCTTAACGGAACATGAAGCTTTCTTT. Translating gives CASSLTEHEAFF.

This clonotype was recorded many times. The chain recombines TRBV27 with TRBJ1-1, with D possibly being TRBD1 (5 bases). Germline V gene sequence: CDR1 MNHEY, CDR2 SMNVEV (reference sequence). There are 18 residues in the CDR3. Deletions cut 1 base from V and 0 bases from J, with 18 bases between. In DNA, the CDR3 is TGTGCCAGCAGTTTATATTGGCGTGGGAGGGGCATGAACACTGAAGCTTTCTTT. It encodes CASSLYWRGRGMNTEAFF.

The chain employs TRBV19 and TRBJ1-1; TRBD1 aligns across 9 bases. The CDR3 consists of 14 residues. Germline CDR1 reads LNHDA; CDR2 reads SQIVND (reference sequence). The J segment lost 5 bases and the V segment lost 6 bases, leaving 7 bases of the junction unmatched. CDR3 region: CASSHRGRTTEAFF. DNA of the CDR3: TGTGCCAGTAGCCACAGGGGGCGGACGACTGAAGCTTTCTTT.

This clonotype was counted ten times or more. This chain connects TRBV10-3 to TRBJ2-1, with D perhaps matching TRBD1 (5 bases). Germline V gene lookup returns CDR1 ENHRY and CDR2 SYGVKD. Trimming pared 4 bases from V and 6 bases from J, leaving 7 bases between. The CDR3 is made up of 12 amino acids. CDR3 nucleotides: TGTGCCATCAGTGGAGACAGCAATGAGCAGTTCTTC. Translating gives CAISGDSNEQFF.

The rearrangement joins TRBV5-1 to TRBJ2-7; possible D gene TRBD2, 6 bases. V shed 4 bases and J shed 3 bases, with 11 bases lying between them. The CDR3 loop spans 13 amino acids. Germline V gene lookup returns CDR1 SGHRS and CDR2 YFSETQ. This chain's CDR3 is CASSPGDGYEQYF. The CDR3 DNA sequence: TGCGCCAGCAGCCCGGGGGACGGCTACGAGCAGTACTTC.

This clonotype was counted only a few times. The J gene is TRBJ1-1, the V gene TRBV29-1; no clear D. V was clipped by 6 bases and J by 1 base, with 12 bases between them. Germline lookup yields CDR1 SQVTM and CDR2 ANQGSEA. The CDR3 contains 13 residues. The CDR3 here is CSVTGGGNTEAFF. The CDR3 DNA reads as TGCAGCGTGACGGGAGGTGGGAACACTGAAGCTTTCTTT.

J is TRBJ1-6 and V is TRBV27; D call uncertain. Germline values: CDR1 MNHEY, CDR2 SMNVEV (reference sequence). Trimming shortened V by 2 bases and J by 6 bases, and 5 bases separated the two germline ends. CDR3 size: 13 residues. The CDR3 DNA is TGTGCCAGCAGTTTAACAGTTAATTCACCCCTCCACTTT. The encoded protein is CASSLTVNSPLHF.

J is TRBJ2-1 and V is TRBV6-1; tentative D call: TRBD2 (5 bases). Trimming shortened V by 9 bases and J by 0 bases, and 15 bases separated the two germline ends. This CDR3 region has 15 residues. CDR1 is MNHNS and CDR2 is SASEGT in the germline V gene. In DNA, the CDR3 is TGTGCCAGTCGCCGCGAACGGGACTCCTACAATGAGCAGTTCTTC. This encodes CASRRERDSYNEQFF.

This chain uses TRBV20-1 with TRBJ1-2; 8 bases fit TRBD1. CDR3 size: 15 residues. The germline gives CDR1 DFQATT, CDR2 SNEGSKA (reference sequence). Unmatched junction bases numbered 10, after V lost 4 bases and J lost 3 bases. This chain's CDR3 is CSATPGQGGDYGYTF. The DNA for the CDR3 is TGCAGTGCTACTCCTGGACAGGGTGGAGACTATGGCTACACCTTC.

The genes are TRBV10-3 and TRBJ2-3; no reliable D call. The V end was cut by 6 bases, the J end by 3 bases, with 13 bases between. The CDR3 extends over 14 amino acids. Per the germline V gene, CDR1 is ENHRY and CDR2 is SYGVKD. The CDR3 here is CAIRDLTTTDTQYF. CDR3 nucleotide sequence: TGTGCCATCAGAGACCTTACCACAACAGATACGCAGTATTTT.

The chain uses TRBV20-1 and TRBJ2-5; D perhaps matches TRBD2 (6 bases). The length of the CDR3 is 13 residues. The germline V and J ends were trimmed by 3 bases and 7 bases, with 15 bases remaining between them. Looked up from germline, CDR1 is DFQATT and CDR2 is SNEGSKA (reference sequence). The CDR3, as DNA: TGCAGTGCTAGTTCAACCGGAGCGGGGACCCAGTACTTC. Residues: CSASSTGAGTQYF.

This chain uses TRBV29-1 with TRBJ2-5, with TRBD2 as a possible D gene (5 bases). Germline assignment: CDR1 SQVTM and CDR2 ANQGSEA. There are 13 residues in the CDR3. Between the trimmed V and J ends, which lost 1 base and 4 bases, there was a span of 10 bases. The CDR3 coding sequence is TGCAGCGTTGAAGTATGGGCGGGAGAGACCCAGTACTTC. It is translated as CSVEVWAGETQYF.

The rearrangement uses TRBV28 and TRBJ2-7, with D possibly being TRBD1 or TRBD2 (5 bases each). CDR1 and CDR2 from the germline V gene are MDHEN and SYDVKM. V gave up 6 bases and J gave up 4 bases, with 16 bases separating them. CDR3 length: 14 amino acids. The CDR3 DNA reads TGTGCCAGCAGCAGACCGGGACCGAGATACGAGCAGTACTTC. This codes for CASSRPGPRYEQYF.

The rearrangement links TRBV20-1 to TRBJ2-1; 7 nucleotides match TRBD2. CDR1 is DFQATT, CDR2 SNEGSKA, per germline (reference sequence). V trimming: 6 bases; J trimming: 9 bases; junction bases outside the gene matches: 14. The CDR3 has 14 amino acids. CDR3 amino acids: CSASSGRILGEQFF. CDR3 DNA: TGCAGTGCCTCTAGCGGACGGATCCTTGGTGAGCAGTTCTTC.

In its sample, this clonotype was seen many times. The DNA for the CDR3 is TGCAGCGCTTTACTCGCGTCAGGGACGGCCGTCTATGGCTACACCTTC. Translation: CSALLASGTAVYGYTF. V is TRBV29-1 and J is TRBJ1-2; D perhaps matches TRBD1 (5 bases). This CDR3 contains 16 residues. V lost 7 bases, J lost 4 bases, and 25 bases lay in between. CDR1 SQVTM and CDR2 ANQGSEA come from the germline V gene.